This TCR beta chain was documented in a study of post-analysis software for immune sequencing data. In the study overall: Recorded subtypes: relapsing-remitting, secondary progressive, progressive-relapsing; some patients unannotated. Study-level findings and limits: Samples from a shared batch, those prepared together, strongly co-clustered by F measure. Those with multiple sclerosis, the patient group, showed significantly lower normalized Chao1 diversity than controls. Patients carried roughly five TRBV segments more frequently than controls did, and TRBV5-6, TRBV5-1 and TRBV20-1 were among them.

Unique molecular identifiers were carried by the TCR beta cDNA libraries. TCRdb passed the PCR reads through MiXCR, listing each CDR3 protein once. The profile covers roughly 670,000 distinct CDR3 sequences, with 59% appearing a single time and roughly 10% taken by the ten largest. Germline V gives CDR1 SEHNR, CDR2 FQNEAQ (reference sequence). This CDR3 contains 16 residues. V lost 0 bases to trimming and J lost 4 bases, with 15 bases between them. For this clonotype: Its target is unknown.

This chain connects TRBV7-9 to TRBJ1-2; D gene unclear. The receptor was derived from a girl aged 2-10 years with multiple sclerosis. Material: blood. CDR3 sequence: CASSLAQSPLGYGYTF. The CDR3 nucleotides are TGTGCCAGCAGCTTAGCGCAGTCCCCCCTGGGCTATGGCTACACCTTC.